The source of this TCR beta chain is a study of blood T cell repertoires in COVID-19. For the study at large: The cDNA or gDNA used as material had been derived from T cells, B-cell-depleted T cells, or PBMCs.

The count of this clone is one. This CDR3 contains 13 residues. Germline assignment: CDR1 WSHSY and CDR2 SAAADI. The V segment lost 6 bases and the J segment 5 bases; nucleotides outside the gene matches: 6. Sequencing used immunoSEQ multiplex PCR; TCRdb keeps in-frame clones, though not all of them. The profile covers some 400,000 clones, with around 87% appearing a single time and 1% to 1.5% taken by the ten largest. The chain carries TRBV10-2 and TRBJ1-1; 7 bases fit TRBD1. The clonotype comes from a man between 25 and 39 years old who had recovered from COVID-19. Sample: PBMCs or T cells enriched from blood (not recorded which). The CDR3, as DNA: TGCGCCAGCAGATTACAGGGGAGAACTGAAGCTTTCTTT. Its protein product is CASRLQGRTEAFF.